Listed below are T cell receptor beta chains from one sample, sequenced in a study of blood T cell repertoires in COVID-19. TCRdb keeps only in-frame clones here, not all; method: immunoSEQ multiplex PCR. The sample has 110,000 or so clones, 75% to 90% seen once. Sequences were obtained from peripheral blood. The receptors shown here come from a human donor in a cohort sampled during active COVID-19. Each CDR3 is given with its conserved first and last residue.

v_call: TRBV27
cdr3_aa: CASSFFGEQYF

v_call: TRBV7-6
cdr3_aa: CASSLAQGYEQYF

v_call: TRBV7-9
cdr3_aa: CASSLNTLGRGNEQFF

v_call: TRBV21-1
cdr3_aa: CASSKRSSGGANSYNEQFF

v_call: TRBV5-4
cdr3_aa: CASSSGTGVSTGNTIYF

v_call: TRBV3-1/TRBV3-2
cdr3_aa: CASSQASGGEAFF

v_call: TRBV11-1
cdr3_aa: CASSLAGALYSSGANVLTF

v_call: TRBV19
cdr3_aa: CASSVRGVTYEQYF

v_call: TRBV11-2
cdr3_aa: CASSFGHHDEQFF

v_call: TRBV2
cdr3_aa: CASWGDSPLHF

v_call: TRBV4-1
cdr3_aa: CASSQAIGGRGETQYF

v_call: TRBV7-2
cdr3_aa: CASSLARNTGELFF

v_call: TRBV7-8
cdr3_aa: CASSLVAQGGTGYTF